A selection of T cell receptor beta chains follows, all from one sample in a study of OX40 agonist ivuxolimab in advanced cancers. Clones were read by immunoSEQ multiplex PCR, and TCRdb kept only the in-frame ones, dropping some. The sample lists 100,000 to 130,000 clones, more than 85% occurring once. The sequences come from CD4+ or CD8+ T cells sorted from blood, collected in a trial of the OX40 agonist ivuxolimab. All receptors derive from an adult with an advanced solid tumor such as melanoma, head and neck, liver or kidney cancer. Each CDR3 is given with its conserved first and last residue. A clone size is listed for some rows: how often the clone was seen (once, few, many), or a class if it is expanded.

v_call	clone_size	j_call	cdr3_aa
TRBV7-2	-	TRBJ2-5	CASSFGQGGETQYF
TRBV7-3	-	TRBJ2-1	CASRITGGPTFF
TRBV6-1	-	TRBJ1-5	CASSERFSGPNQPQHF
TRBV5-1	-	TRBJ2-1	CASSLVRASSNEQFF
TRBV29-1	-	TRBJ2-7	CSVEGEAGADEQYF
TRBV28	-	TRBJ2-7	CASSAQGRGSYEQYF
TRBV18	-	TRBJ2-7	CASSPTPDLPHEQYF
TRBV9	-	TRBJ2-1	CASSVGASGYNEQFF
TRBV7-2	-	TRBJ2-7	CASSLGAGGHLGYEQYF
TRBV11-3	-	TRBJ1-1	CASRFGGARHTEAFF
TRBV19	-	TRBJ2-3	CASSPRGRPSTDTQYF
TRBV6-5	-	TRBJ1-3	CASSRPGSGNTIYF
TRBV7-2	-	TRBJ2-1	CASSRDRDTYNEQFF
TRBV28	-	TRBJ2-4	CASSLGASGRGAKNIQYF
TRBV7-7	-	TRBJ2-2	CASSLEGPGELFF
TRBV2	once	TRBJ1-2	CASSEYDSYTF
TRBV7-2	once	TRBJ1-2	CASSLEYRGSELGYTF
TRBV7-2	-	TRBJ1-5	CASSRRWGSDQPQHF
TRBV11-3	-	TRBJ1-1	CASSYPGQPTTEAFF
TRBV6-1	-	TRBJ2-1	CASSEGPGVYNEQFF
TRBV7-9	-	TRBJ1-4	CASSTRTRIGDEKLFF
TRBV18	-	TRBJ1-1	CASSPQGMNTEAFF
TRBV6-5	-	TRBJ2-5	CASSRPPGQGQTQYF
TRBV25-1	-	TRBJ2-5	CASSAAGGLETQYF
TRBV7-9	-	TRBJ2-7	CASSPPRDEQYF
TRBV6-6	-	TRBJ2-5	CASWGGQTQYF
TRBV15	-	TRBJ1-1	CATSRGQNTEAFF
TRBV5-8	-	TRBJ2-4	CASSLGLAGLAKNIQYF
TRBV21-1	-	TRBJ1-1	CASSKTPGQGSAEAFF
TRBV28	-	TRBJ1-1	CASSWGAKRRGNTEAFF
TRBV5-1	-	TRBJ1-4	CASSLPQNEKLFF
TRBV7-9	-	TRBJ2-3	CASSLGTGSTDTQYF
TRBV7-9	-	TRBJ1-2	CASSYQGGSYGYTF
TRBV18	-	TRBJ2-1	CASSPTRQTRDEQFF
TRBV7-2	few	TRBJ1-1	CASSQTGVSEAFF
TRBV5-4	-	TRBJ2-7	CASSPSGGRTYEQYF
TRBV6-5	-	-	CASRRKRERAYEQYF
TRBV19	-	TRBJ1-5	CASSGTDRLQPQHF
TRBV28	-	TRBJ1-4	CASSQTGGYEKLFF
TRBV6-6	once	TRBJ2-1	CASRYPLGAYNEQFF
TRBV18	few	TRBJ1-4	CASSSISGTANEKLFF
TRBV5-4	-	TRBJ2-1	CASSLDTNSYNEQFF
TRBV6-1	-	TRBJ1-5	CASSEGDGHGQPQHF
TRBV28	-	TRBJ2-7	CASTEGPYEQYF